The 18 T cell receptor beta chains below come from one sample, sequenced in a study of blood T cell repertoires in COVID-19. Repertoires were generated with immunoSEQ multiplex PCR, while TCRdb's copy carries only in-frame clones and drops some. The table has about 240,000 clones, around 87% seen once; the top ten hold 5.5% to 9%. Sequencing used peripheral blood. These receptors came from a woman in her seventies with active or convalescent COVID-19.

This sequence joins TRBV10-1 and TRBJ1-1, with TRBD1 matching over 11 bases. The CDR3 loop spans 16 amino acids. With 6 bases clipped from V and 4 bases from J, the junction kept 10 bases outside the gene matches. Germline V lookup: CDR1 WNHNN, CDR2 SYGVQD (reference sequence). The CDR3 region is CASSPGTGGLGTEAFF. The DNA of the CDR3 is TGCGCCAGCAGCCCCGGGACAGGGGGTCTCGGCACTGAAGCTTTCTTT.

The chain is built from TRBV5-1 and TRBJ1-6, with D possibly matching TRBD1 (5 bases). Germline CDR1 and CDR2: SGHRS and YFSETQ. V lost 4 bases and J 3 bases, leaving 14 bases between the germline ends. The CDR3 extends over 16 amino acids. CDR3 protein: CASSPGGDFYNSPLHF. CDR3 sequence (DNA): TGCGCCAGCAGCCCCGGGGGAGACTTCTATAATTCACCCCTCCACTTT.

This rearrangement joins TRBV24-1 to TRBJ2-5; 8 bases agree with TRBD1. The CDR3 covers 15 residues. Germline loops: CDR1 KGHDR, CDR2 SFDVKD. With V trimmed by 4 bases and J by 8 bases, 11 bases remained unmatched. CDR3 amino acids: CATSDRDRGRRTQYF. The CDR3 nucleotides are TGTGCCACCAGTGACCGCGACAGGGGTCGACGTACCCAGTACTTC.

This clone was seen only once. The rearrangement joins TRBV2 to TRBJ1-5, with 9 bases matching TRBD1. The CDR3 contains 16 residues. CDR1 and CDR2 from the germline V gene are SNHLY and FYNNEI. After removal of 6 bases from V and 2 bases from J, the junction contained 8 bases not matched to a gene. The CDR3 nucleotides read TGTGCCAGCAGACTACCCGGGACAGGGCGCAATCAGCCCCAGCATTTT. It specifies CASRLPGTGRNQPQHF.

This clone is a singleton in its sample. V usage is TRBV7-2 and J usage is TRBJ1-2; TRBD1 matches 10 bases. Losses at the gene ends were 0 bases for V and 5 bases for J; bases not matched to a gene: 3. Per the germline V gene, CDR1 is SGHTA and CDR2 is FQGNSA. CDR3 length: 15 residues. The CDR3 nucleotides read TGTGCCAGCAGCTTAGCGTCGGACAGGGGGTATGGCTACACCTTC. Translating it yields CASSLASDRGYGYTF.

The chain uses TRBV10-3 and TRBJ1-4; possible D gene TRBD1, 5 bases. Germline V gene sequence: CDR1 ENHRY, CDR2 SYGVKD. There are 13 residues in the CDR3. V dropped 3 bases and J dropped 8 bases, with 10 bases sitting between them. The CDR3 sequence: CAISERYREKLFF. The CDR3 nucleotides read TGTGCCATCAGTGAACGGTACAGGGAAAAACTGTTTTTT.

This clone was recorded a few times. J is TRBJ1-4 and V is TRBV19; D is unresolved. CDR3 length equals 16 residues. In germline, CDR1 is LNHDA, CDR2 SQIVND (reference sequence). The V end lost 3 bases, the J end lost 0 bases, and 11 bases lay between the germline ends. The CDR3 loop is CASSMRGIPTNEKLFF. DNA for the CDR3: TGTGCCAGTAGTATGCGAGGCATTCCAACTAATGAAAAACTGTTTTTT.

The V and J genes are TRBV7-9 and TRBJ1-2; D possibly corresponds to TRBD1 (5 bases). The CDR3 length is 12 residues. V was trimmed by 5 bases and J by 4 bases, leaving 8 bases between them. Germline V lookup: CDR1 SEHNR, CDR2 FQNEAQ (reference sequence). CDR3 nucleotides: TGTGCCAGCAGCGCCGACAGCTATGGCTACACCTTC. Translation gives CASSADSYGYTF.

This chain connects TRBV11-2 to TRBJ1-1, with a weak D call TRBD1 (5 bases). V lost 7 bases and J 2 bases, leaving 20 bases between the germline ends. The CDR3 has 16 residues. CDR1 is SGHAT and CDR2 is FQNNGV in the germline V gene. CDR3 protein: CASNHPPPGGNTEAFF. Here the CDR3 DNA reads TGTGCCAGCAACCATCCTCCCCCCGGGGGAAACACTGAAGCTTTCTTT.

The chain carries TRBV6-5 and TRBJ1-2, with 7 nucleotides matching TRBD1. The CDR3 totals 13 residues. With 11 bases clipped from V and 4 bases from J, the junction kept 10 bases outside the gene matches. Germline V lookup: CDR1 MNHEY, CDR2 SVGAGI. CDR3 coding DNA: TGTGCCTGCTTTAGACAGGGAAGCTATGGCTACACCTTC. As protein: CACFRQGSYGYTF.

CDR3 DNA: TGTGCCAGCAGTACAGGGGGCGCGTTGGCCTACGAGCAGTACTTC. Protein product: CASSTGGALAYEQYF. This sequence joins TRBV27 and TRBJ2-7; 9 nucleotides match TRBD1. The CDR3 spans 15 residues. Looked up from germline, CDR1 is MNHEY and CDR2 is SMNVEV (reference sequence). The V and J ends lost 5 bases and 2 bases, in that order; junction bases with no gene match: 7.

V gene TRBV4-3 combines with J gene TRBJ2-5, with D unresolved. The CDR3 covers 13 residues. Trimming removed 2 bases from V and 5 bases from J, with 9 bases in between. Germline loops: CDR1 LGHNA, CDR2 YSLEER. In DNA form, the CDR3 reads TGCGCCAGCAGCCAAACTACGTGGGAGACCCAGTACTTC. Residues: CASSQTTWETQYF.

This clone was picked up a small number of times. The V and J genes are TRBV19 and TRBJ2-2, with 7 bases aligning to TRBD2. The CDR3 contains 14 residues. V gave up 8 bases and J gave up 4 bases; unmatched junction bases: 7. Per the germline V gene, CDR1 is LNHDA and CDR2 is SQIVND (reference sequence). This CDR3 is CASSPGGSTGELFF. The CDR3 DNA reads as TGTGCCAGTTCCCCGGGAGGAAGCACCGGGGAGCTGTTTTTT. The whole variable domain, filled in from reference TRBV19 and TRBJ2-2, reads DGGITQSPKYLFRKEGQNVTLSCEQNLNHDAMYWYRQDPGQGLRLIYYSQIVNDFQKGDIAEGYSVSREKKESFPLTVTSAQKNPTAFYLCASSPGGSTGELFFGEGSRLTVL.

This CDR3 is CASSYGRGSNQPQHF. The CDR3 DNA sequence: TGTGCCAGCAGTTACGGCAGGGGGAGCAATCAGCCCCAGCATTTT. The chain recombines TRBV6-5 with TRBJ1-5; 7 bases map to TRBD1. CDR1 MNHEY and CDR2 SVGAGI come from the germline V gene. V was clipped by 2 bases and J by 1 base; unmatched bases: 2. The CDR3 runs to 15 residues.

The chain couples TRBV10-1 to TRBJ1-6; 10 bases line up with TRBD1. The CDR3 is 13 residues long. The V segment lost 7 bases and the J segment 13 bases; nucleotides outside the gene matches: 7. Germline V gives CDR1 WNHNN, CDR2 SYGVQD (reference sequence). This CDR3 reads CASTRDRGSPLHF. The CDR3, as DNA: TGCGCCAGCACCCGGGACAGGGGATCTCCCCTCCACTTT.

The CDR3 reads CASTRAGVEEQYF. CDR3 nucleotide sequence: TGTGCCAGCACCCGAGCGGGGGTGGAGGAGCAGTACTTC. V and J are TRBV2 and TRBJ2-7; 8 nucleotides align to TRBD2. The CDR3 contains 13 residues. From germline, CDR1 is SNHLY and CDR2 FYNNEI. Losses at the gene ends were 7 bases for V and 7 bases for J; bases not matched to a gene: 9.

The sample holds one count of this clone. The rearrangement uses TRBV5-6 and TRBJ1-5; no clear D. The CDR3 contains 13 residues. Per germline, CDR1 SGHDT and CDR2 YYEEEE. Trimming left V 4 bases short and J 11 bases short, with 16 bases between. In DNA form, the CDR3 reads TGTGCCAGCAGCGGATGGGCATCAAAGACCCAGCATTTT. It translates to CASSGWASKTQHF.

The J gene is TRBJ1-1, the V gene TRBV9, with D hard to call. V was clipped by 1 base and J by 3 bases, with 10 bases between them. Germline CDR1 reads SGDLS; CDR2 reads YYNGEE. The length of the CDR3 is 14 residues. The CDR3 DNA sequence: TGTGCCAGCAGCGTAAGCGCCGGGGACACTGAAGCTTTCTTT. Translation gives CASSVSAGDTEAFF.